These T cell receptor beta chains were read from a single sample in a study of identical twins. Using its own MiXCR run on the 5' RACE reads, TCRdb lists one record per CDR3 protein. The table has 690,000 or so distinct CDR3 sequences, 8.6% seen once. The same specimen was also included in a second study, on yellow fever vaccine responses in identical twins.

The material sequenced was PBMCs. These receptors originate from a woman younger than 35 in good health. CDR3s include the opening cysteine and the closing phenylalanine or tryptophan. D genes are given only for firm matches. Not all rows give a size; the values are once, few, many and, for expanded clones, a class.

DNA	CDR3	D	size	J	length	V
TGTGCCAGCAGCCCACTGCGACAGGGCTGGGAGCGGTCCCTCTACTACGAGCAGTACTTC	CASSPLRQGWERSLYYEQYF	TRBD1	many	TRBJ2-7	20	TRBV11-1
TGTGCCAGCAGCTCTAGTGGAGCCACCGGGGAGCTGTTTTTT	CASSSSGATGELFF	-	-	TRBJ2-2	14	TRBV7-9
TGTGCCAGCGGGGGGGGCGCAGACTTCATGAACACTGAAGCTTTCTTT	CASGGGADFMNTEAFF	-	-	TRBJ1-1	16	TRBV7-6
TGTGCCAGCAGCTTAGGGATGTCGTTAGAGACCCAGTACTTC	CASSLGMSLETQYF	-	-	TRBJ2-5	14	TRBV7-2
TGTGCCAGCAGTTATCGACGGACGAGCTCCTACAATGAGCAGTTCTTC	CASSYRRTSSYNEQFF	-	few	TRBJ2-1	16	TRBV6-5
TGTGCCTACGGACGGCCGAACACCGGGGAGCTGTTTTTT	CAYGRPNTGELFF	-	-	TRBJ2-2	13	TRBV6-1
TGCAGCGTTGAAGGGGTCACTAGCGAGGCCACAGATACGCAGTATTTT	CSVEGVTSEATDTQYF	TRBD2	few	TRBJ2-3	16	TRBV29-1
TGTGCCAGCACCCTGGAGGGAGGTACAGATACGCAGTATTTT	CASTLEGGTDTQYF	-	few	TRBJ2-3	14	TRBV7-6
TGCAGTGCACTAAACAGGGGCGGGGGGCAAGAGACCCAGTACTTC	CSALNRGGGQETQYF	-	many	TRBJ2-5	15	TRBV20-1
TGCAGCACCTGGAGCGGGACAGGGTTCTACGAGCAGTACTTC	CSTWSGTGFYEQYF	TRBD1	once	TRBJ2-7	14	TRBV20-1
TGTGCCAGCAGCTTAACGCTAGCGGGAGCCGGCACAGATACGCAGTATTTT	CASSLTLAGAGTDTQYF	TRBD2	many	TRBJ2-3	17	TRBV7-2
TGTGCCAGCAGCTTAATTGGGACAGGGGACTATGAGCAGTTCTTC	CASSLIGTGDYEQFF	TRBD1	many	TRBJ2-1	15	TRBV7-3
TGTGCCAGCAGACAACAGGGTTACTACTATGGCTACACCTTC	CASRQQGYYYGYTF	-	-	TRBJ1-2	14	TRBV6-1
TGTGCCAGCTCACCCTTGGGGACCCAGAACACCGGGGAGCTGTTTTTT	CASSPLGTQNTGELFF	-	few	TRBJ2-2	16	TRBV18
TGCAGCGTTGAAGCAGCGAACACCGGGGAGCTGTTTTTT	CSVEAANTGELFF	-	-	TRBJ2-2	13	TRBV29-1
TGTGCCAGCAGACCCGAGGTAGCGAGATCTGGGGAGCAGTACTTC	CASRPEVARSGEQYF	-	-	TRBJ2-7	15	TRBV7-2
TGTGCCAGCTCACCACCGGTCATCTTAAGCACAGATACGCAGTATTTT	CASSPPVILSTDTQYF	-	-	TRBJ2-3	16	TRBV18
TGTGCGATTTCCGGACAAATAGGCTACGAGCAGTACTTC	CAISGQIGYEQYF	-	few	TRBJ2-7	13	TRBV6-1
TGTGCCAGCAGTGAGACATTGCAGAGTTCCCCTAGCACAGATACGCAGTATTTT	CASSETLQSSPSTDTQYF	-	-	TRBJ2-3	18	TRBV6-1
TGCGCCAGCAGCTTGTCGCAAGATGAGCAGTTCTTC	CASSLSQDEQFF	-	many	TRBJ2-1	12	TRBV5-1
TGCGCCAGCAGCCAACGCACAGGGCTAGGGGCCAACGTCCTGACTTTC	CASSQRTGLGANVLTF	-	-	TRBJ2-6	16	TRBV4-3
TGTGCCAGCAGCTTGTATAGCGGCTACACCTTC	CASSLYSGYTF	-	many	TRBJ1-2	11	TRBV7-2
TGTGCCAGCAGCGCAAGCAGGGGGCGGGGCACAGATACGCAGTATTTT	CASSASRGRGTDTQYF	TRBD1	few	TRBJ2-3	16	TRBV7-9
TGTGCCAGCAGCTTGGTGCTGGGCCTCGTAACAGATACGCAGTATTTT	CASSLVLGLVTDTQYF	-	few	TRBJ2-3	16	TRBV28
TGCAGTGCGACACCCCGGGGACCTTACAATGAGCAGTTCTTC	CSATPRGPYNEQFF	-	-	TRBJ2-1	14	TRBV20-1
TGTGCCAGCAGTTCCGGGACAGGCGTTAATCAGCCCCAGCATTTT	CASSSGTGVNQPQHF	TRBD1	few	TRBJ1-5	15	TRBV27
TGTGCCAGCAGTTTATATGTAGCGGGAGGGCCTGGTGAGCAGTTCTTC	CASSLYVAGGPGEQFF	TRBD2	few	TRBJ2-1	16	TRBV27
TGTGCCAGCAAGGAGTTTCTGTCGGGGGTTCGACAGCCCCAGCATTTT	CASKEFLSGVRQPQHF	-	few	TRBJ1-5	16	TRBV28
TGTGCCAGCACAGCGGGAGGAATCGGGGAGCTGTTTTTT	CASTAGGIGELFF	TRBD2	many	TRBJ2-2	13	TRBV12-3/TRBV12-4
TGTGCCAGCAGTGATTTCGCGTCGGCGGGGGGTTACACAGATACGCAGTATTTT	CASSDFASAGGYTDTQYF	TRBD2	many	TRBJ2-3	18	TRBV2
TGCGCCAGCAGCGTAAGGAGTCGGGCAAGCTCCTACAATGAGCAGTTCTTC	CASSVRSRASSYNEQFF	-	few	TRBJ2-1	17	TRBV4-1
TGTGCCAGCAGAAAAACGGGGGTCTATGGCTACACCTTC	CASRKTGVYGYTF	-	many	TRBJ1-2	13	TRBV12-3/TRBV12-4
TGTGCCAGTAGGCGGTCGGGGATCGATGAGCAGTTCTTC	CASRRSGIDEQFF	-	-	TRBJ2-1	13	TRBV19
TGCAGCGTTGTGTCCCCTTCAAAACATAGGGGGTCCGAGCAGTACTTC	CSVVSPSKHRGSEQYF	-	few	TRBJ2-7	16	TRBV29-1
TGTGCCAGCAGCCGACCGCCCAGCGGGAGGGCAGATACGCAGTATTTT	CASSRPPSGRADTQYF	TRBD2	few	TRBJ2-3	16	TRBV11-2
TGCAGTGCGCAACTCGGGGATACGCAGTATTTT	CSAQLGDTQYF	-	many	TRBJ2-3	11	TRBV20-1
TGTGCCAGCAGCCGGGCCCTCCCGGACACAGATACGCAGTATTTT	CASSRALPDTDTQYF	-	few	TRBJ2-3	15	TRBV6-1